A selection of T cell receptor beta chains follows, all from one sample in a study of cytomegalovirus exposure and HLA in healthy donors. The protocol was immunoSEQ multiplex PCR, while the TCRdb copy is restricted to in-frame clones and leaves out a portion. The table shows tens of thousands of clones, with roughly 76% occurring only once. Source material: PBMCs. These receptors all come from a man younger than 40 in good health and CMV-seronegative. CDR3s include the opening cysteine and the closing phenylalanine or tryptophan. Clone size is stated in some rows and not others, as once, few, many or a class when expanded.

>TRBJ2-2|TRBV5-1|NA
CASSSREGNTGELFF
>TRBJ1-1|TRBV7-8|once
CASSLTPQQTEAFF
>TRBJ1-4|TRBV2|medium-sized
CASMGGDRGGKLFF
>TRBJ2-7|TRBV29-1|once
CSVDSSSYEQYF
>TRBJ2-3|TRBV30|NA
CAWSVGTGGITDTQYF
>TRBJ2-1|TRBV27|NA
CASSLSDGNYNEQFF
>TRBJ1-2|TRBV29-1|NA
CSVVHPGLGGYTF
>TRBJ1-1|TRBV6-4|NA
CASSGGENTEAFF
>TRBJ2-3|TRBV10-1|NA
CASSQRDTQYF
>TRBJ2-1|TRBV27|few
CASSLAGGFNEQFF
>TRBJ1-1|TRBV5-1|NA
CASSLGIRNTEAFF
>TRBJ2-7|TRBV27|NA
CASSRGTNYEQYF
>TRBJ1-1|TRBV19|NA
CASSTPLTIMVTEAFF
>TRBJ1-1|TRBV6-5|few
CASSRGTPNTPEAFF
>TRBJ2-3|TRBV6-1|NA
CASSALAGPSTDTQYF
>TRBJ1-4|TRBV7-9|NA
CASSYSLQARNEKLFF
>TRBJ2-5|TRBV19|few
CASSIPGRLFDQETQYF
>TRBJ1-5|TRBV2|NA
CASSQAWSNQPQHF
>TRBJ1-3|TRBV2|few
CASSTGTENTIYF
>TRBJ2-7|TRBV29-1|once
CSADLKPGQGESKREKSTHEQYF
>TRBJ1-3|TRBV12-2|NA
CASRLALDSSSGNTIYF
>TRBJ2-5|TRBV4-1|NA
CASSQRTGTETQYF
>TRBJ1-5|TRBV11-2|few
CASSWGLNQPQHF
>TRBJ2-1|TRBV7-9|NA
CASSPLGTSGREEQFF
>TRBJ2-5|TRBV5-4|NA
CASSSRVGETQYF